This T cell receptor beta chain was obtained from a study of T cell changes during pregnancy in multiple sclerosis. The CDR3 covers 15 residues. After removal of 5 bases from V and 3 bases from J, the junction contained 10 bases not matched to a gene. The V gene's germline CDR1 is SGHAT and CDR2 FQDESV (reference sequence). Data came from immunoSEQ multiplex PCR; TCRdb stores just in-frame clones and leaves some out. The sample shows tens of thousands of clones, approximately 91% of them seen only once. Sequences were derived from CD4+ T cells from peripheral blood mononuclear cells, sampled in the third trimester of pregnancy. This TCR came from a female donor with multiple sclerosis, enrolled in a pregnancy study. The V gene is TRBV11-1, the J gene TRBJ2-7; 7 nucleotides match TRBD1. DNA of the CDR3: TGTGCCAGCAGCCTGCTCGGGACAGTTAACTACGAGCAGTACTTC. Protein product: CASSLLGTVNYEQYF. Complete variable domain (other parts from reference TRBV11-1 and TRBJ2-7): EAEVAQSPRYKITEKSQAVAFWCDPISGHATLYWYRQILGQGPELLVQFQDESVVDDSQLPKDRFSAERLKGVDSTLKIQPAELGDSAMYLCASSLLGTVNYEQYFGPGTRLTVT.